The 4 T cell receptor beta chains reported below all come from one sample, sequenced in a study of shared T cell receptors in the human thymus. Generated by immunoSEQ multiplex PCR, the TCRdb table keeps only in-frame clones and is missing some. The sample contains over 350,000 clones, 95% of which appear only once. Input material: thymocytes. The receptors here all came from a human donor.

The chain links TRBV5-4 to TRBJ1-2; D unclear. CDR3 length equals 14 residues. V was clipped by 3 bases and J by 2 bases, with 11 bases between them. Germline-derived CDR1 and CDR2 are SGHNT and YYREEE (reference sequence). CDR3 amino acids: CASSSMGENYGYTF. CDR3 DNA: TGTGCCAGCAGCTCCATGGGAGAGAACTATGGCTACACCTTC.

The gene calls are TRBV4-1 and TRBJ1-4; D is unresolved. V was clipped by 4 bases and J by 5 bases, with 14 bases between them. Per the germline V gene, CDR1 is MGHRA and CDR2 is YSYEKL. This CDR3 is 15 amino acids long. The CDR3 loop is CASSPHRDTNEKLFF. The DNA of the CDR3 is TGCGCCAGCAGCCCGCACAGAGATACGAATGAAAAACTGTTTTTT.

This rearrangement joins TRBV7-8 to TRBJ2-7; 7 positions match TRBD2. The J segment lost 3 bases and the V segment lost 0 bases, leaving 8 bases of the junction unmatched. CDR3 length: 16 amino acids. CDR1 is SGHVS and CDR2 is FQNEAQ in the germline V gene. The CDR3 DNA is TGTGCCAGCAGCTTAGCGCTCGCGGTAGCGGGCTACGAGCAGTACTTC. Translation gives CASSLALAVAGYEQYF.

The rearrangement joins TRBV5-1 to TRBJ1-5, with 9 bases lining up with TRBD1. The V gene end was trimmed by 4 bases and the J gene end by 1 base; junction bases not matched to a gene: 6. Germline CDR1 is SGHRS and CDR2 is YFSETQ. The CDR3 runs to 16 residues. For the CDR3, the DNA is TGCGCCAGCAGCGAAGGGACAGGGAGGAGCAATCAGCCCCAGCATTTT. It codes for CASSEGTGRSNQPQHF. Drawing the rest from reference TRBV5-1 and TRBJ1-5, the complete variable domain is KAGVTQTPRYLIKTRGQQVTLSCSPISGHRSVSWYQQTPGQGLQFLFEYFSETQRNKGNFPGRFSGRQFSNSRSEMNVSTLELGDSALYLCASSEGTGRSNQPQHFGDGTRLSIL.